Presented here are 26 T cell receptor beta chains from one specimen sequenced in a study of cytomegalovirus exposure and HLA in healthy donors. Primers: 60 Vbeta forward and 13 Jbeta reverse. Assay: immunoSEQ multiplex PCR; the TCRdb copy retains only in-frame clones and omits some. Of some 240,000 clones in the sample, 92% are singletons; the top ten hold 1.5% to 2%. The sample comprised PBMCs. Receptors were obtained from a girl aged 2 to 9 in good health and CMV-seronegative.

This rearrangement joins TRBV19 to TRBJ1-1, with 10 bases fitting TRBD1. The CDR3 is 15 residues long. V lost 7 bases to trimming and J lost 5 bases; unmatched junction nucleotides: 10. Germline CDR1 reads LNHDA; CDR2 reads SQIVND (reference sequence). CDR3 nucleotide sequence: TGTGCCAGTACTGAACCGACAGGGGGCGGAACTGAAGCTTTCTTT. This translates into CASTEPTGGGTEAFF.

The V and J genes are TRBV29-1 and TRBJ1-2; TRBD1 might be the D (5 bases). CDR3 length: 16 residues. V was pared by 4 bases and J by 4 bases, with 22 bases between. The germline gives CDR1 SQVTM, CDR2 ANQGSEA. CDR3 nucleotide sequence: TGCAGCGTTGTGGGCGGGAGATGGGGGGATTCCTATGGCTACACCTTC. Its protein product is CSVVGGRWGDSYGYTF.

The V and J genes are TRBV6-5 and TRBJ2-1, with D perhaps matching TRBD1 (5 bases). V lost 0 bases, J lost 10 bases, and 7 bases lay in between. The germline V gene encodes CDR1 MNHEY and CDR2 SVGAGI. CDR3 length equals 12 residues. The DNA of the CDR3 is TGTGCCAGCAGTTACTCGAAGGGGGAGCAGTTCTTC. Translation: CASSYSKGEQFF.

The J gene is TRBJ2-7, the V gene TRBV5-6; 7 bases align to TRBD2. J was trimmed by 0 bases and V by 0 bases; bases with no gene match: 6. Germline V gene lookup returns CDR1 SGHDT and CDR2 YYEEEE. The CDR3 extends over 16 amino acids. CDR3 DNA: TGTGCCAGCAGCTTGGGTTGGGGGGGGAGCTCCTACGAGCAGTACTTC. Translated, it gives CASSLGWGGSSYEQYF.

This rearrangement joins TRBV19 to TRBJ1-6; 8 bases match TRBD1. Losses at the gene ends were 6 bases for V and 10 bases for J; bases not matched to a gene: 2. The CDR3 extends over 12 amino acids. Looked up from germline, CDR1 is LNHDA and CDR2 is SQIVND (reference sequence). This CDR3 is CASSRGQSPLHF. CDR3 bases: TGTGCCAGTAGCAGGGGGCAATCACCCCTCCACTTT.

The rearrangement links TRBV30 to TRBJ1-2; the D is unclear. The CDR3 is 14 amino acids. Trimming left V 0 bases short and J 2 bases short, with 10 bases between. Per germline, CDR1 GTSNPN and CDR2 SVGIG (reference sequence). The DNA for the CDR3 is TGTGCCTGGAGTGTGGGCACTCAAAACTATGGCTACACCTTC. This sequence encodes CAWSVGTQNYGYTF.

The chain couples TRBV6-5 to TRBJ2-1; 8 nucleotides align to TRBD2. V trimming: 5 bases; J trimming: 12 bases; junction bases outside the gene matches: 6. CDR1 MNHEY and CDR2 SVGAGI come from the germline V gene. There are 12 residues in the CDR3. DNA for the CDR3: TGTGCCAGCAGTGCCGGGGGGGATCGGCAGTTCTTC. It yields the protein CASSAGGDRQFF.

The chain employs TRBV6-6 and TRBJ1-3; no reliable D call. Germline assignment: CDR1 MNHNY and CDR2 SVGAGI (reference sequence). This CDR3 contains 13 residues. V was cut by 8 bases and J by 4 bases, with 12 bases left in between. The DNA of the CDR3 is TGTGCCAGCCGAACCCCCGGGGGAAACACCATATATTTT. It is translated as CASRTPGGNTIYF.

The chain employs TRBV7-9 and TRBJ2-5, with D possibly TRBD1 on 5 matching bases. Germline assignment: CDR1 SEHNR and CDR2 FQNEAQ (reference sequence). V lost 8 bases and J lost 3, with 10 bases in between. This CDR3 region has 12 residues. The chain's CDR3 is CASGGREETQYF. CDR3 nucleotides: TGTGCCAGCGGCGGCAGGGAAGAGACCCAGTACTTC. The full variable domain, its missing parts supplied by reference TRBV7-9 and TRBJ2-5, is DTGVSQNPRHKITKRGQNVTFRCDPISEHNRLYWYRQTLGQGPEFLTYFQNEAQLEKSRLLSDRFSAERPKGSFSTLEIQRTEQGDSAMYLCASGGREETQYFGPGTRLLVL.

This rearrangement joins TRBV5-1 to TRBJ2-2; the D gene is possibly TRBD1 (6 bases). Germline V gene lookup returns CDR1 SGHRS and CDR2 YFSETQ. V was cut by 0 bases and J by 6 bases, with 9 bases left in between. This CDR3 contains 14 residues. The CDR3 region has the DNA TGCGCCAGCAGCTTGGCGGACAGTTCCGGGGAGCTGTTTTTT. Residues: CASSLADSSGELFF.

The chain employs TRBV25-1 and TRBJ2-7; 8 nucleotides line up with TRBD2. The germline V gene has CDR1 MGHDK and CDR2 SYGVNS. The CDR3 runs 14 residues. J was trimmed by 4 bases and V by 6 bases; bases with no gene match: 8. This chain's CDR3 is CASSSGTRWYEQYF. In DNA, the CDR3 is TGTGCCAGCAGCTCCGGGACTAGATGGTACGAGCAGTACTTC.

The chain links TRBV6-6 to TRBJ1-2, with TRBD1 matching 10 bases. The CDR3 runs 16 residues. V was clipped by 2 bases and J by 6 bases; unmatched bases: 9. Germline V gene data show CDR1 as MNHNY and CDR2 as SVGAGI (reference sequence). The CDR3 nucleotides read TGTGCCAGCAGTTACATCGGACAGGGGGTGAGGAATGGCTACACCTTC. Translating gives CASSYIGQGVRNGYTF.

The chain is built from TRBV25-1 and TRBJ2-5; tentatively, D is TRBD2 (5 bases). V lost 1 base and J 1 base, leaving 19 bases between the germline ends. This CDR3 comprises 18 residues. Looked up from germline, CDR1 is MGHDK and CDR2 is SYGVNS. The CDR3 DNA sequence: TGTGCCAGCAGTGAATCCCCCCACGGGAAGGCAAGCCAAGAGACCCAGTACTTC. It codes for CASSESPHGKASQETQYF.

The gene calls are TRBV7-9 and TRBJ1-6; the match to TRBD1 covers 9 bases. Unmatched junction bases numbered 9, after V lost 4 bases and J lost 5 bases. CDR1 is SEHNR and CDR2 is FQNEAQ in the germline V gene (reference sequence). The CDR3 runs 17 residues. The CDR3: CASSSPQGASNNSPLHF. The CDR3 DNA reads as TGTGCCAGCAGCTCGCCACAGGGGGCGTCCAATAATTCACCCCTCCACTTT.

V gene TRBV27 combines with J gene TRBJ2-1; D is perhaps TRBD2 (6 bases). Trimming removed 6 bases from V and 5 bases from J, with 17 bases in between. This CDR3 spans 15 amino acids. Germline CDR1 and CDR2: MNHEY and SMNVEV (reference sequence). CDR3: CASSQAGPGDNEQFF. DNA of the CDR3: TGTGCCAGCAGCCAAGCGGGTCCCGGGGACAATGAGCAGTTCTTC.

The chain recombines TRBV6-5 with TRBJ2-3; D uncertain. V lost 1 base to trimming and J lost 0 bases, with 8 bases between them. Germline V CDR1 and CDR2: MNHEY, SVGAGI. The CDR3 extends over 15 amino acids. CDR3: CASSYWATSTDTQYF. The CDR3, as DNA: TGTGCCAGCAGTTACTGGGCTACCAGCACAGATACGCAGTATTTT.

J is TRBJ2-3 and V is TRBV7-9; TRBD1 might be the D (7 bases). V was cut by 4 bases and J by 3 bases, with 11 bases left in between. CDR1 SEHNR and CDR2 FQNEAQ come from the germline V gene (reference sequence). CDR3 size: 14 residues. The CDR3 reads CASSSGGQTDTQYF. CDR3 DNA: TGTGCCAGCAGCTCCGGGGGACAGACAGATACGCAGTATTTT.

V usage is TRBV7-2 and J usage is TRBJ2-1; TRBD2 agrees at 8 bases. The CDR3 spans 17 residues. Germline loops: CDR1 SGHTA, CDR2 FQGNSA. V shed 2 bases, J shed 6 bases, and the junction held 12 bases outside the gene matches. CDR3 protein: CASSLRPPGGPGNEQFF. DNA for the CDR3: TGTGCCAGCAGCTTAAGACCCCCGGGGGGGCCCGGCAATGAGCAGTTCTTC.

This clone was counted only a few times. The chain links TRBV19 to TRBJ2-7; 8 bases align to TRBD1. Germline lookup yields CDR1 LNHDA and CDR2 SQIVND (reference sequence). V gave up 6 bases and J gave up 3 bases; unmatched junction bases: 10. The CDR3 totals 15 residues. CDR3 protein: CASSKDRGLLYEQYF. CDR3 DNA: TGTGCCAGTAGCAAAGACAGGGGTCTCCTCTACGAGCAGTACTTC.

This clone was seen once. This chain links TRBV5-8 with TRBJ1-1; D is uncertain. The CDR3 consists of 13 residues. CDR1 SGHTS and CDR2 YDEGEE come from the germline V gene. V was pared by 3 bases and J by 0 bases, with 6 bases between. The CDR3 nucleotides are TGTGCCAGCAGCTCTACAGTGAACACTGAAGCTTTCTTT. Amino acid sequence: CASSSTVNTEAFF.

The CDR3 here is CAISESEGAGTEAFF. CDR3 DNA: TGTGCCATCAGTGAGTCCGAGGGGGCGGGCACTGAAGCTTTCTTT. The chain is built from TRBV10-3 and TRBJ1-1, with 7 bases identical to TRBD1. V shed 0 bases and J 4 bases; nucleotides not matched to a gene: 5. This CDR3 is 15 amino acids long. Germline values: CDR1 ENHRY, CDR2 SYGVKD.

The chain links TRBV7-9 to TRBJ2-2; TRBD2 matches 9 bases. In germline, CDR1 is SEHNR, CDR2 FQNEAQ (reference sequence). V shed 1 base, J shed 8 bases, and the junction held 8 bases outside the gene matches. The CDR3 has 16 residues. CDR3 in amino acids: CASSLVRGRASGELFF. The CDR3 DNA reads TGTGCCAGCAGCTTAGTTCGCGGGAGGGCCAGTGGGGAGCTGTTTTTT.

This chain connects TRBV5-1 to TRBJ2-7; D might be TRBD1 (5 bases). The germline V gene has CDR1 SGHRS and CDR2 YFSETQ. V dropped 1 base and J dropped 5 bases, with 10 bases sitting between them. The CDR3 totals 13 residues. The CDR3 sequence: CASSLRGRDEQYF. DNA of the CDR3: TGCGCCAGCAGCTTGAGGGGCCGGGACGAGCAGTACTTC.

The chain joins TRBV6-5 to TRBJ1-4; D possibly corresponds to TRBD1 (5 bases). The CDR3 has 14 amino acids. V lost 5 bases and J 7 bases, leaving 14 bases between the germline ends. In germline, CDR1 is MNHEY, CDR2 SVGAGI. This chain's CDR3 is CASSPRDWSEKLFF. CDR3 in DNA: TGTGCCAGCAGTCCCCGGGACTGGAGTGAAAAACTGTTTTTT.

This clone showed up just a few times. J is TRBJ1-2 and V is TRBV30; 8 bases map to TRBD1. This CDR3 spans 13 amino acids. CDR1 is GTSNPN, CDR2 SVGIG, per germline (reference sequence). The trim removed 3 bases at V and 6 bases at J, leaving 6 bases unmatched. CDR3 sequence reads: CAWRKDRDNGYTF. DNA for the CDR3: TGTGCCTGGAGGAAGGACAGGGATAATGGCTACACCTTC.

V is TRBV7-9 and J is TRBJ2-2, with 11 nucleotides matching TRBD2. The CDR3 contains 16 residues. V lost 4 bases to trimming and J lost 6 bases; unmatched junction nucleotides: 7. Germline V gene lookup returns CDR1 SEHNR and CDR2 FQNEAQ (reference sequence). The CDR3 sequence: CASSSLAGESAGELFF. The DNA of the CDR3 is TGTGCCAGCAGCTCACTAGCGGGAGAGAGCGCCGGGGAGCTGTTTTTT.